The T cell receptor (beta chain) described here comes from a study of regulatory and conventional T cells in RAG deficiency. This clone occurred once. The sorted conventional CD4+ T cells were CD25-low and CD127-high, with genomic DNA sequenced. TCRdb's table, derived via immunoSEQ multiplex PCR, lists solely in-frame clones and lacks some. The sample carries roughly 12,000 clones, 85% to 95% recorded once. This same sample was also taken into another study, of regulatory T cells. This second report adds: Amplification used 52 TRBV primers and 13 TRBJ primers.

This TCR came from a human donor in good health. The sample consisted of CD4+ effector T cells sorted from blood.

The chain's CDR3 is CASSVASELRAGNTGELFF. CDR3 bases: TGTGCCAGCAGCGTAGCTTCAGAGTTACGGGCAGGGAACACCGGGGAGCTGTTTTTT. This chain uses TRBV9 with TRBJ2-2, with D unclear. V was pared by 0 bases and J by 1 base, with 19 bases between. This CDR3 region has 19 residues. Germline V gene lookup returns CDR1 SGDLS and CDR2 YYNGEE.